A single sample is the source of the 26 T cell receptor beta chains below, sequenced in a study of OX40 agonist ivuxolimab in advanced cancers. Measured with immunoSEQ multiplex PCR; TCRdb has only the in-frame clones, and not every one. The sample carries some 140,000 clones, just over 90% recorded once. The sequencing here drew on CD4+ or CD8+ T cells sorted from blood, taken in a trial of the OX40 agonist ivuxolimab. The receptor set was obtained from an adult with an advanced solid tumor such as melanoma, head and neck, liver or kidney cancer.

The chain links TRBV19 to TRBJ1-1; 9 bases are shared with TRBD1. The ends lost 6 bases at V and 3 bases at J; junction bases unmatched: 5. The CDR3 sequence is 14 residues long. Germline-derived CDR1 and CDR2 are LNHDA and SQIVND (reference sequence). The CDR3: CASRSQGADTEAFF. The CDR3 DNA follows: TGTGCCAGTAGGTCACAGGGGGCGGACACTGAAGCTTTCTTT.

This sequence joins TRBV6-1 and TRBJ2-7, with 8 positions matching TRBD1. The CDR3 extends over 15 amino acids. After removal of 4 bases from V and 2 bases from J, the junction contained 7 bases not matched to a gene. Germline CDR1 reads MNHNS; CDR2 reads SASEGT. CDR3 protein: CASSAGLTGAYEQYF. The CDR3 nucleotides are TGTGCCAGCAGTGCCGGATTGACAGGGGCCTACGAGCAGTACTTC.

This chain joins TRBV6-5 and TRBJ2-7; 7 nucleotides line up with TRBD2. Germline lookup yields CDR1 MNHEY and CDR2 SVGAGI. The trim removed 2 bases at V and 3 bases at J, leaving 7 bases unmatched. This CDR3 is 15 amino acids long. CDR3: CASSYGRDYFYEQYF. The CDR3 DNA is TGTGCCAGCAGTTACGGCCGGGACTACTTCTACGAGCAGTACTTC.

The chain links TRBV19 to TRBJ1-5, with D hard to call. CDR3 size: 14 residues. V lost 4 bases to trimming and J lost 1 base, with 8 bases between them. Germline lookup yields CDR1 LNHDA and CDR2 SQIVND (reference sequence). CDR3 region: CASSTRRSNQPQHF. In DNA, the CDR3 is TGTGCCAGTAGTACCCGACGGAGCAATCAGCCCCAGCATTTT. Filled out from reference TRBV19 and TRBJ1-5, the complete variable domain reads DGGITQSPKYLFRKEGQNVTLSCEQNLNHDAMYWYRQDPGQGLRLIYYSQIVNDFQKGDIAEGYSVSREKKESFPLTVTSAQKNPTAFYLCASSTRRSNQPQHFGDGTRLSIL.

The sample holds one count of this clone. The chain carries TRBV7-2 and TRBJ2-1; no definite D call. V lost 2 bases to trimming and J lost 3 bases, with 17 bases between them. Germline-derived CDR1 and CDR2 are SGHTA and FQGNSA. The CDR3 length is 17 residues. The CDR3 sequence is CASSLSGSLSNYNEQFF. Written as DNA, the CDR3 is TGTGCCAGCAGCTTATCCGGGTCCCTGAGTAACTACAATGAGCAGTTCTTC.

The V gene is TRBV10-1, the J gene TRBJ1-2; 7 bases are a match to TRBD1. Germline assignment: CDR1 WNHNN and CDR2 SYGVQD (reference sequence). The CDR3 covers 14 residues. After removal of 5 bases from V and 3 bases from J, the junction contained 6 bases not matched to a gene. The CDR3 sequence: CASSPDRTDYGYTF. The CDR3, as DNA: TGCGCCAGCAGTCCGGACAGGACTGACTATGGCTACACCTTC.

The chain joins TRBV5-1 to TRBJ2-5; the D gene is possibly TRBD2 (5 bases). Germline V gene sequence: CDR1 SGHRS, CDR2 YFSETQ. The CDR3 sequence is 16 residues long. V shed 5 bases and J shed 7 bases, with 24 bases lying between them. The DNA of the CDR3 is TGCGCCAGCAGGCCCCCCGGTGTGCGGGCGAAGGGGACCCAGTACTTC. This translates into CASRPPGVRAKGTQYF.

The chain carries TRBV28 and TRBJ2-1; D possibly corresponds to TRBD2 (5 bases). Per germline, CDR1 MDHEN and CDR2 SYDVKM. Trimming removed 2 bases from V and 8 bases from J, with 10 bases in between. The CDR3 length is 13 residues. CDR3 in DNA: TGTGCCAGCAGTTTAGGCCTAGCCTATGAGCAGTTCTTC. As protein: CASSLGLAYEQFF.

The sample holds one count of this clone. This chain connects TRBV5-1 to TRBJ1-5, with 7 bases fitting TRBD1. V lost 2 bases and J lost 0; bases outside the gene matches: 2. The CDR3 sequence is 15 residues long. The germline V gene has CDR1 SGHRS and CDR2 YFSETQ. CDR3 sequence reads: CASSFGTDSNQPQHF. The CDR3 region has the DNA TGCGCCAGCAGCTTCGGGACAGATAGCAATCAGCCCCAGCATTTT.

As regards this clone: One end of the junction does not line up with germline, which may come from a read error. This CDR3 reads CASSRGLAGGTDTQYF. In DNA form, the CDR3 reads TGCGCCAGCAGCCGGGGACTAGCGGGAGGTACAGATACGCAGTATTTT. V gene TRBV5-4 combines with J gene TRBJ2-3, with TRBD2 matching 15 bases. Germline values: CDR1 SGHNT, CDR2 YYREEE (reference sequence). The CDR3 is 16 amino acids.

This chain uses TRBV7-2 with TRBJ2-7; the match to TRBD1 covers 10 bases. V dropped 3 bases and J dropped 6; count of bases not matched to a gene: 8. This CDR3 has 15 amino acids. CDR1 and CDR2 (germline): SGHTA, FQGNSA. The CDR3 region is CASSLGWGQGSEQYF. CDR3 in DNA: TGTGCCAGCAGCTTGGGTTGGGGACAGGGGTCCGAGCAGTACTTC.

The V gene is TRBV2, the J gene TRBJ2-1; 8 bases line up with TRBD2. V trimming: 6 bases; J trimming: 3 bases; junction bases outside the gene matches: 13. This CDR3 has 17 residues. Germline CDR1 and CDR2: SNHLY and FYNNEI. The CDR3 loop is CASRTAGVRDIYNEQFF. The CDR3 region has the DNA TGTGCCAGCAGAACAGCGGGAGTCCGCGATATCTACAATGAGCAGTTCTTC. Full variable domain (rest looked up from reference TRBV2 and TRBJ2-1): EPEVTQTPSHQVTQMGQEVILRCVPISNHLYFYWYRQILGQKVEFLVSFYNNEISEKSEIFDDQFSVERPDGSNFTLKIRSTKLEDSAMYFCASRTAGVRDIYNEQFFGPGTRLTVL.

This chain uses TRBV11-2 with TRBJ1-2; D gene ambiguous. There are 12 residues in the CDR3. V lost 5 bases to trimming and J lost 5 bases, with 9 bases between them. Per the germline V gene, CDR1 is SGHAT and CDR2 is FQNNGV. CDR3 in DNA: TGTGCCAGCAGCCCAGCGGGTTATGGCTACACCTTC. It specifies CASSPAGYGYTF.

The genes are TRBV6-5 and TRBJ2-3; 7 bases are shared with TRBD2. Germline V gene lookup returns CDR1 MNHEY and CDR2 SVGAGI. The CDR3 covers 15 residues. The trim removed 6 bases at V and 3 bases at J, leaving 9 bases unmatched. In DNA form, the CDR3 reads TGTGCCAGCAGCCAAGGGAGCGGGGTAACAGATACGCAGTATTTT. Its protein product is CASSQGSGVTDTQYF.

This chain links TRBV9 with TRBJ2-3; no clear D gene. V dropped 2 bases and J dropped 0 bases, with 13 bases sitting between them. The CDR3 covers 16 residues. Germline loops: CDR1 SGDLS, CDR2 YYNGEE. CDR3 loop: CASSVGVRESTDTQYF. CDR3 bases: TGTGCCAGCAGCGTGGGCGTTCGAGAGAGCACAGATACGCAGTATTTT.

This clone appeared a single time. The genes are TRBV10-3 and TRBJ2-7, with D perhaps matching TRBD2 (5 bases). The CDR3 loop spans 17 amino acids. V was trimmed by 0 bases and J by 2 bases, leaving 17 bases between them. Germline-derived CDR1 and CDR2 are ENHRY and SYGVKD. The CDR3 sequence: CAISESGSFEPTYEQYF. CDR3 DNA: TGTGCCATCAGTGAGTCGGGGAGCTTCGAGCCGACCTACGAGCAGTACTTC.

This clone was picked up one time. This chain uses TRBV6-1 with TRBJ1-2; a possible D gene is TRBD1 (5 bases). This CDR3 has 14 residues. Germline-derived CDR1 and CDR2 are MNHNS and SASEGT. V was trimmed by 5 bases and J by 4 bases, leaving 14 bases between them. This chain's CDR3 is CASSPQGWSYGYTF. DNA of the CDR3: TGTGCCAGCAGTCCTCAGGGCTGGAGCTATGGCTACACCTTC.

The CDR3 coding sequence is TGTGCCAGCAGTGAGGTCCGGGGTCAGAGTGAAAAACTGTTTTTT. It translates to CASSEVRGQSEKLFF. The chain uses TRBV6-1 and TRBJ1-4; D gene ambiguous. With 3 bases removed from V and 7 bases from J, the gap between germline ends came to 15 bases. CDR1 is MNHNS and CDR2 is SASEGT in the germline V gene. CDR3 length: 15 amino acids.

The chain uses TRBV28 and TRBJ1-6; 8 bases fit TRBD1. The CDR3 loop spans 16 amino acids. With 9 bases clipped from V and 9 bases from J, the junction kept 16 bases outside the gene matches. Germline V gives CDR1 MDHEN, CDR2 SYDVKM. The CDR3 sequence: CASTRNSGTGGSPLHF. CDR3 coding DNA: TGTGCCAGTACTCGAAACTCCGGGACAGGTGGTTCACCCCTCCACTTT.

The chain has TRBV15 and TRBJ2-5; D not resolved. The ends were cut back, 2 bases at V and 5 bases at J, with 12 bases in the middle. The CDR3 length is 14 residues. Per germline, CDR1 LNHNV and CDR2 YYDKDF (reference sequence). The CDR3 region has the DNA TGTGCCACCAGCAGACGTCTAGAGGCGGAGACCCAGTACTTC. It yields the protein CATSRRLEAETQYF.

This clone was picked up one time. The chain couples TRBV7-3 to TRBJ1-2, with a possible D match to TRBD1 (5 bases). V was trimmed by 5 bases and J by 8 bases, leaving 21 bases between them. Germline V gene data show CDR1 as SGHTA and CDR2 as FQGTGA. The CDR3 runs to 15 residues. CDR3 sequence (DNA): TGTGCCAGCAGCCCCAATGGCGGGGCAGGAGAGGGCTACACCTTC. Protein: CASSPNGGAGEGYTF.

The chain has TRBV27 and TRBJ2-7, with TRBD2 identical over 15 bases. The V segment lost 3 bases and the J segment 3 bases; nucleotides outside the gene matches: 12. The CDR3 consists of 19 residues. In germline, CDR1 is MNHEY, CDR2 SMNVEV (reference sequence). CDR3 region: CASSFAGGLAGGQLYEQYF. CDR3 sequence (DNA): TGTGCCAGCAGTTTTGCCGGCGGACTAGCGGGGGGGCAGCTCTACGAGCAGTACTTC.

This sequence joins TRBV11-2 and TRBJ2-5, with 7 bases that match TRBD2. The V gene's germline CDR1 is SGHAT and CDR2 FQNNGV. Trimming cost V 5 bases and J 5 bases; bases outside gene matches: 5. The CDR3 is 13 residues long. CDR3 sequence reads: CASSGAGVETQYF. The CDR3 DNA is TGTGCCAGCAGCGGGGCGGGAGTGGAGACCCAGTACTTC.

J is TRBJ1-1 and V is TRBV5-6; D not certain. V was pared by 2 bases and J by 3 bases, with 14 bases between. Germline CDR1 and CDR2: SGHDT and YYEEEE. The CDR3 contains 15 residues. This CDR3 reads CASSLKRAGDTEAFF. The CDR3 nucleotides are TGTGCCAGCAGCTTAAAGAGGGCCGGGGACACTGAAGCTTTCTTT.

The rearrangement links TRBV7-2 to TRBJ2-5, with 13 bases aligning to TRBD2. There are 16 residues in the CDR3. The junction had 7 bases not matched to a gene; V was cut back by 5 bases and J by 4 bases. CDR1 is SGHTA and CDR2 is FQGNSA in the germline V gene. The CDR3 spells CASSPRLAGGGETQYF. CDR3 DNA sequence: TGTGCCAGCAGCCCACGACTAGCGGGAGGCGGAGAGACCCAGTACTTC.

This clone was recorded only once. V gene TRBV7-9 combines with J gene TRBJ1-4; perhaps TRBD1 as D (5 bases). The CDR3 consists of 12 residues. CDR1 is SEHNR and CDR2 is FQNEAQ in the germline V gene (reference sequence). V lost 5 bases and J 13 bases, leaving 14 bases between the germline ends. The CDR3, as DNA: TGTGCCAGCAGCCGTCACCCCCAGGGACTGTTTTTT. The encoded protein is CASSRHPQGLFF.